The 27 T cell receptor beta chains listed next were all sequenced from one sample in a study of monozygotic twins with inflammatory bowel disease. TCRdb re-analyzed the 5' RACE reads; it lists each CDR3 protein once, without DNA. In total, the table holds over 130,000 distinct CDR3 sequences. The material sequenced was blood. These receptors came from a human donor with ulcerative colitis or Crohn's disease, or a healthy co-twin of an affected twin (not recorded which).

The genes are TRBV6-1 and TRBJ1-1; TCRdb's D call of TRBD1 is untestable without DNA. Per germline, CDR1 MNHNS and CDR2 SASEGT. The CDR3 extends over 15 amino acids. CDR3 protein: CASRDRGSSNTEAFF.

The gene calls are TRBV5-1 and TRBJ1-1; TCRdb selects TRBD1, and the lack of DNA leaves this call unchecked. In germline, CDR1 is SGHRS, CDR2 YFSETQ. The CDR3 contains 14 residues. CDR3: CASSLEGSDTEAFF.

V usage is TRBV9 and J usage is TRBJ2-1. This CDR3 region has 12 residues. Looked up from germline, CDR1 is SGDLS and CDR2 is YYNGEE. The CDR3 loop reads CASSVGGFEQFF.

The rearrangement joins TRBV18 to TRBJ2-5; the D call from TCRdb, TRBD1, cannot be confirmed without DNA. The V gene's germline CDR1 is KGHSH and CDR2 LQKENI. The CDR3 extends over 14 amino acids. The CDR3 sequence is CASSPRQAQETQYF.

The chain carries TRBV12-3 or TRBV12-4 and TRBJ2-7; with no DNA, the TCRdb D assignment of TRBD2 cannot be verified. CDR3 size: 13 residues. CDR3: CASSLAGLSEQYF.

The V and J genes are TRBV5-1 and TRBJ1-5; TCRdb proposes TRBD1, but this gene call is untestable without DNA. CDR3 length: 16 residues. Germline-derived CDR1 and CDR2 are SGHRS and YFSETQ. This CDR3 reads CASSLGPRQGDQPQHF.

CDR3 sequence: CSVTGTGRLGANVLTF. The chain has TRBV29-1 and TRBJ2-6; TCRdb lists TRBD1, though no DNA is available to test this call. Per germline, CDR1 SQVTM and CDR2 ANQGSEA. The length of the CDR3 is 16 residues.

The V call is TRBV20-1, the J call TRBJ2-7. Germline V lookup: CDR1 DFQATT, CDR2 SNEGSKA (reference sequence). There are 14 residues in the CDR3. The CDR3 sequence: CSARDPLASYEQYF.

The rearrangement links TRBV6-2 or TRBV6-3 to TRBJ1-5; TCRdb proposes TRBD1, but this gene call is untestable without DNA. The germline V gene has CDR1 MNHEY and CDR2 SVGEGT. The CDR3 contains 14 residues. The CDR3 is CASSSGTAFRPQHF.

The chain combines TRBV30 with TRBJ1-2; there is no DNA to check the TCRdb D call of TRBD1. This CDR3 is 14 amino acids long. The V gene's germline CDR1 is GTSNPN and CDR2 SVGIG (reference sequence). The CDR3 here is CAWSVFTGGDGYTF. Together with reference TRBV30 and TRBJ1-2, the CDR3 gives the full variable domain: SQTIHQWPATLVQPVGSPLSLECTVEGTSNPNLYWYRQAAGRGLQLLFYSVGIGQISSEVPQNLSASRPQDRQFILSSKKLLLSDSGFYLCAWSVFTGGDGYTFGSGTRLTVV.

The chain links TRBV6-5 to TRBJ2-7; the TCRdb call, TRBD1, lacks DNA for checking. Per the germline V gene, CDR1 is MNHEY and CDR2 is SVGAGI. The CDR3 runs to 15 residues. CDR3 residues: CASSYPGQASYEQYF.

The genes are TRBV2 and TRBJ2-5. Germline V CDR1 and CDR2: SNHLY, FYNNEI. CDR3 length: 15 amino acids. CDR3 amino acids: CASSVVNVPQETQYF.

This chain connects TRBV5-1 to TRBJ2-3. CDR3 size: 14 residues. Germline CDR1 and CDR2: SGHRS and YFSETQ. The CDR3 reads CASSRYGVTDTQYF.

V and J are TRBV12-3 or TRBV12-4 and TRBJ1-3; TCRdb names TRBD1, which stays unverified in the absence of DNA. The CDR3 totals 14 residues. The CDR3 loop reads CASHRVLSGNTIYF.

This chain connects TRBV6-2 or TRBV6-3 to TRBJ1-5; TCRdb's D call of TRBD1 is untestable without DNA. CDR1 and CDR2 (germline): MNHEY, SVGEGT. This CDR3 is built from 14 residues. CDR3 sequence reads: CASSPLQGNQPQHF.

This chain joins TRBV7-3 and TRBJ2-1. The CDR3 consists of 15 residues. Per germline, CDR1 SGHTA and CDR2 FQGTGA. CDR3 residues: CASSFQDSSYNEQFF.

The chain employs TRBV11-3 and TRBJ2-2; TCRdb reports TRBD1, a call that lacks DNA to check it against. Per germline, CDR1 SGHNT and CDR2 YENEEA. The CDR3 contains 15 residues. Here the CDR3 reads CASSLLTGATGELFF.

The chain carries TRBV11-2 and TRBJ2-2; lacking DNA, the TRBD2 call made by TCRdb goes unchecked. Germline V gene sequence: CDR1 SGHAT, CDR2 FQNNGV. This CDR3 region has 18 residues. The CDR3 reads CASSFPGLAGDYTGELFF.

The chain combines TRBV20-1 with TRBJ1-4; without DNA, the TCRdb call of TRBD1 cannot be checked. The length of the CDR3 is 13 residues. Looked up from germline, CDR1 is DFQATT and CDR2 is SNEGSKA (reference sequence). CDR3 protein: CSARSGGNEKLFF.

The genes are TRBV20-1 and TRBJ2-5; the D call of TRBD1 rests on TCRdb alone, since no DNA is present to check it. The CDR3 consists of 12 residues. Per the germline V gene, CDR1 is DFQATT and CDR2 is SNEGSKA (reference sequence). The CDR3 loop is CSARGGQETQYF.

This sequence joins TRBV10-3 and TRBJ1-1. This CDR3 is 16 amino acids long. Germline lookup yields CDR1 ENHRY and CDR2 SYGVKD. CDR3 region: CAISESIKQTNTEAFF.

The rearrangement links TRBV12-3 or TRBV12-4 to TRBJ1-1. The CDR3 totals 14 residues. This CDR3 reads CASSKDSGYTEAFF.

The J gene is TRBJ2-2, the V gene TRBV4-2. Per germline, CDR1 LGHNA and CDR2 YNFKEQ. The CDR3 contains 14 residues. CDR3 amino acids: CASSQGQLTGELFF.

The V and J genes are TRBV6-2 or TRBV6-3 and TRBJ2-4; absent DNA, TCRdb's TRBD1 call cannot be checked. Germline V lookup: CDR1 MNHEY, CDR2 SVGEGT. The CDR3 is 12 residues long. The CDR3 reads CASSTGDRDQYF.

The chain uses TRBV11-2 and TRBJ1-2; without DNA, the TCRdb call of TRBD1 cannot be checked. Germline CDR1 reads SGHAT; CDR2 reads FQNNGV. CDR3 size: 16 residues. CDR3 protein: CASSPRRGPESYGYTF.

The rearrangement uses TRBV20-1 and TRBJ2-7; TCRdb names TRBD1, which stays unverified in the absence of DNA. CDR3 length: 14 amino acids. Germline assignment: CDR1 DFQATT and CDR2 SNEGSKA (reference sequence). CDR3 in amino acids: CSARTGTGGYEQYF.

The J gene is TRBJ1-5, the V gene TRBV7-2. The CDR3 has 16 residues. Germline V gene lookup returns CDR1 SGHTA and CDR2 FQGNSA. CDR3 in amino acids: CASSREFPPGHQPQHF.